Listed here is a single T cell receptor (beta chain). Its antigen is unknown. This sample is part of a study of OX40 agonist ivuxolimab in advanced cancers. As for the study in general: One patient with hepatocellular carcinoma and two with cutaneous melanoma, three in all, had partial responses.

Per germline, CDR1 MDHEN and CDR2 SYDVKM. CDR3 length equals 15 residues. Germline trimming cut 2 bases from V and 3 bases from J; bases unmatched to any gene: 6. TCRdb keeps only in-frame clones here, not all; method: immunoSEQ multiplex PCR. The sample shows some 20,000 clones, about 93% of them seen only once. Regarding the study as a whole: CD4+ T cells averaged fewer expanded clones than CD8+ T cells. Still undetermined is the antigen specificity of the expanded peripheral T cells.

The clonotype was recovered from an adult with an advanced solid tumor such as melanoma, head and neck, liver or kidney cancer. This sample comprised CD4+ or CD8+ T cells sorted from blood, obtained in a trial of the OX40 agonist ivuxolimab. This chain links TRBV28 with TRBJ1-1, with 7 nucleotides matching TRBD1. This chain's CDR3 is CASSLPSGGDTEAFF. The DNA for the CDR3 is TGTGCCAGCAGTTTACCATCAGGGGGAGACACTGAAGCTTTCTTT. Supplemented by reference TRBV28 and TRBJ1-1, the full variable domain reads DVKVTQSSRYLVKRTGEKVFLECVQDMDHENMFWYRQDPGLGLRLIYFSYDVKMKEKGDIPEGYSVSREKKERFSLILESASTNQTSMYLCASSLPSGGDTEAFFGQGTRLTVV.